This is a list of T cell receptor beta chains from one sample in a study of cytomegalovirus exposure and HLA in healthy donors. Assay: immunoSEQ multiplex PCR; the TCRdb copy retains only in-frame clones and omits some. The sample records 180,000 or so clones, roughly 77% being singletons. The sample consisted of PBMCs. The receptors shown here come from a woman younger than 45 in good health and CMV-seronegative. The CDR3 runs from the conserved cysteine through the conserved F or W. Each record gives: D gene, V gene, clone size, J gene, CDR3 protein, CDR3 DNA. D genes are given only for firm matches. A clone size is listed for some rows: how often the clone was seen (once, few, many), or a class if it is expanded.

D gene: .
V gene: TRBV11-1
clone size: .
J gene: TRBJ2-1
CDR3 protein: CASPGGNFPYNEQFF
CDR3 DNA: TGTGCCAGCCCTGGGGGGAACTTTCCCTACAATGAGCAGTTCTTC

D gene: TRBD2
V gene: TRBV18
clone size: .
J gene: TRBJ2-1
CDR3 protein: CASSPISGGGNEQFF
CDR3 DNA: TGTGCCAGCTCCCCGATTAGCGGGGGGGGCAATGAGCAGTTCTTC

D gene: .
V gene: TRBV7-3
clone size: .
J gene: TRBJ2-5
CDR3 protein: CASSFGLGETQYF
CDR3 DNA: TGTGCCAGCAGCTTCGGACTGGGGGAGACCCAGTACTTC

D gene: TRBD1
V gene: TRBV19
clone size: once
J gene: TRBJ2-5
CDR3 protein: CASSPRTGGQETQYF
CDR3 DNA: TGTGCCAGTAGTCCCCGGACAGGGGGTCAAGAGACCCAGTACTTC

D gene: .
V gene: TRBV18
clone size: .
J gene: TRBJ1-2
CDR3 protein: CASSPARSSDYGYTF
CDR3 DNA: TGTGCCAGCTCACCAGCCAGATCCTCTGACTATGGCTACACCTTC

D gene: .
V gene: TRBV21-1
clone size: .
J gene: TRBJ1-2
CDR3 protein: CASSKVGTGGLRGYTF
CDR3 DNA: TGTGCCAGCAGCAAAGTCGGAACAGGGGGCTTGAGGGGCTACACCTTC

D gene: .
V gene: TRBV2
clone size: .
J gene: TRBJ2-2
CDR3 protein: CASRQFSGGTGELFF
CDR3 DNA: TGTGCCAGCCGGCAATTTAGCGGAGGGACCGGGGAGCTGTTTTTT

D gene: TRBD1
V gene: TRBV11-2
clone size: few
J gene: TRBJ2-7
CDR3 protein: CASTKTPGTGFYEQYF
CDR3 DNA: TGTGCCAGCACCAAGACCCCCGGGACAGGGTTCTACGAGCAGTACTTC

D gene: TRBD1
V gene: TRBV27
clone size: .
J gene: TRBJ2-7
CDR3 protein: CASGDRGRDEQYF
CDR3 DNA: TGTGCCAGCGGGGACAGGGGGAGGGACGAGCAGTACTTC

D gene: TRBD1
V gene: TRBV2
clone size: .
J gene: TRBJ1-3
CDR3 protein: CASSDRDRASGNTIYF
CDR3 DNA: TGTGCCAGCAGTGACCGGGACAGGGCCTCTGGAAACACCATATATTTT

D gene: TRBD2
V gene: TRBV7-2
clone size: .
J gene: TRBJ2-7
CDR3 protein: CASSFGGDYEQYF
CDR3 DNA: TGTGCCAGCAGCTTCGGGGGGGACTACGAGCAGTACTTC

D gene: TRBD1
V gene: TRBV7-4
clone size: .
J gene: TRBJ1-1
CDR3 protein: CASSRTGTDTEAFF
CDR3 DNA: TGTGCCAGCAGCCGGACAGGGACAGACACTGAAGCTTTCTTT

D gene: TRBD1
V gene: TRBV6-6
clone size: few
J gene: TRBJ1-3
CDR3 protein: CASSYLETGVDTIYF
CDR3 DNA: TGTGCCAGCAGTTACCTGGAGACAGGGGTAGACACCATATATTTT

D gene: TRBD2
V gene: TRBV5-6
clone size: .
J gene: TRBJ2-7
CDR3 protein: CASSLGSGGHYYEQYF
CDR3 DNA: TGTGCCAGCAGCTTGGGGAGCGGGGGCCACTACTACGAGCAGTACTTC

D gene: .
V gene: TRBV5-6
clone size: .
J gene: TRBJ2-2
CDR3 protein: CASSSARGRVRWTGELFF
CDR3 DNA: TGTGCCAGCAGCTCTGCCAGGGGACGGGTGCGATGGACCGGGGAGCTGTTTTTT

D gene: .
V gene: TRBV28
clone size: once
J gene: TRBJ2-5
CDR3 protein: CASRLTGFKETQYF
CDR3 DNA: TGTGCCAGCAGATTAACAGGGTTCAAAGAGACCCAGTACTTC

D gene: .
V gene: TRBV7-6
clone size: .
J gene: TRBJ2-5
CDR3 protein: CASSASQETQYF
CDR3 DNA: TGTGCCAGCAGCGCTAGCCAAGAGACCCAGTACTTC

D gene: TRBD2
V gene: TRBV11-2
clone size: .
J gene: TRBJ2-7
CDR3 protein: CASSSGLAGARRDF
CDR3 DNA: TGTGCCAGCAGCTCGGGACTAGCGGGGGCACGGCGGGACTTC

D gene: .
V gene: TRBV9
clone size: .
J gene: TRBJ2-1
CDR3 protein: CASSVDTRGNEQFF
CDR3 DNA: TGTGCCAGCAGCGTGGATACACGGGGCAATGAGCAGTTCTTC

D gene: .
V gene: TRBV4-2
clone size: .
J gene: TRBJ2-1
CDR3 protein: CASSSPWTDGEQFF
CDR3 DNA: TGTGCCAGCAGCTCTCCCTGGACAGACGGTGAGCAGTTCTTC

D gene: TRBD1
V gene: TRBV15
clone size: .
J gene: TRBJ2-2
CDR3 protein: CATSPVPGQGYTGELFF
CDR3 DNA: TGTGCCACCAGCCCAGTCCCGGGACAGGGCTATACCGGGGAGCTGTTTTTT

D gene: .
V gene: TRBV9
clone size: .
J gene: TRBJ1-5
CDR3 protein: CASSVAGRDIAPQHF
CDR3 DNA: TGTGCCAGCAGCGTAGCGGGCAGGGACATAGCCCCCCAGCATTTT

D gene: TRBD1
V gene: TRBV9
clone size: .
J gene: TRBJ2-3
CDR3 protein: CASSVGDRDQDTQYF
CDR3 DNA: TGTGCCAGCAGCGTAGGGGACAGGGACCAAGATACGCAGTATTTT

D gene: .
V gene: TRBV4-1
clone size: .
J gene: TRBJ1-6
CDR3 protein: CASSPMTETYSPLHF
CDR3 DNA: TGCGCCAGCAGCCCGATGACAGAGACTTATTCACCCCTCCACTTT

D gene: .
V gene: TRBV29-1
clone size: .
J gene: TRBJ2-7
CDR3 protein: CSVLTHGTEQYF
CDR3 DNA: TGCAGCGTTCTGACTCATGGAACAGAGCAGTACTTC

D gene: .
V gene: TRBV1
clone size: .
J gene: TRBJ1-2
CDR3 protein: CTSSLGEDRPYGYTF
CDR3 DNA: TGCACCAGCAGCCTAGGTGAGGACAGACCCTATGGCTACACCTTC

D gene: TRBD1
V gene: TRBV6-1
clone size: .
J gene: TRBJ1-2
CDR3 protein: CASRGLRDRAFGYTF
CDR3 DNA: TGTGCCAGCAGAGGACTCCGGGACAGGGCTTTCGGCTACACCTTC

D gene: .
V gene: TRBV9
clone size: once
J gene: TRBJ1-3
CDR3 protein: CASSGNLFSGNTIYF
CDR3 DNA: TGTGCCAGCAGCGGCAATCTATTCTCTGGAAACACCATATATTTT